This entry features one TCR beta chain sequence. As yet, its antigen is unknown. Exclusion of a patient followed from autoimmune disease history or systemic immunosuppression. This CDR3 has 16 residues. The V gene end was trimmed by 1 base and the J gene end by 8 bases; junction bases not matched to a gene: 8. Per the germline V gene, CDR1 is MNHNS and CDR2 is SASEGT. The data were taken from a study of OX40 agonist ivuxolimab in advanced cancers. Study overall: Those treated in dose escalation had hepatocellular carcinoma, melanoma, renal cell cancer or head and neck cancer. Study-wide points: With doses of 0.1-3.0 mg/kg, partial responders showed among the lowest clonal expansion. It was not determined which antigens were specifically recognized by the peripheral T cells that had undergone clonal expansion.

This table comes from immunoSEQ multiplex PCR, and its TCRdb copy is limited to in-frame clones, with some not included. The data contain some 83,000 clones, more than 85% of them seen just once; the ten biggest clones take up around 5.9%. The clonotype comes from an adult with an advanced solid tumor such as melanoma, head and neck, liver or kidney cancer. Source: CD4+ or CD8+ T cells sorted from blood, taken in a trial of the OX40 agonist ivuxolimab. This sequence joins TRBV6-1 and TRBJ2-1; 10 nucleotides line up with TRBD1. Here the CDR3 DNA reads TGTGCCAGCAGTGAAGTATGGACAGGGGGACTGGATGAGCAGTTCTTC. This sequence encodes CASSEVWTGGLDEQFF.